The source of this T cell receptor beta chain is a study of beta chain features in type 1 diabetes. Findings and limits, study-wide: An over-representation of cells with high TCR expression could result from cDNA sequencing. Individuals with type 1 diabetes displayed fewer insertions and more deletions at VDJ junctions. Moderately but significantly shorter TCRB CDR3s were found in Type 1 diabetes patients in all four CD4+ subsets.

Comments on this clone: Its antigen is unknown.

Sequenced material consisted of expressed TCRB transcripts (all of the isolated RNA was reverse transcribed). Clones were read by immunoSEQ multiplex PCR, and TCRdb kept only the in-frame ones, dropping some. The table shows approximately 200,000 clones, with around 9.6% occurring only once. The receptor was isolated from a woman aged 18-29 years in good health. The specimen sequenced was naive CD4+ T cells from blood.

The CDR3 sequence: CASSAKNGDTEAFF. The CDR3 nucleotides are TGTGCCAGCAGCGCAAAGAACGGGGACACTGAAGCTTTCTTT. The V gene is TRBV5-4, the J gene TRBJ1-1; D gene unclear. The CDR3 is 14 amino acids. V lost 4 bases to trimming and J lost 3 bases, with 13 bases between them. Germline V lookup: CDR1 SGHNT, CDR2 YYREEE (reference sequence).